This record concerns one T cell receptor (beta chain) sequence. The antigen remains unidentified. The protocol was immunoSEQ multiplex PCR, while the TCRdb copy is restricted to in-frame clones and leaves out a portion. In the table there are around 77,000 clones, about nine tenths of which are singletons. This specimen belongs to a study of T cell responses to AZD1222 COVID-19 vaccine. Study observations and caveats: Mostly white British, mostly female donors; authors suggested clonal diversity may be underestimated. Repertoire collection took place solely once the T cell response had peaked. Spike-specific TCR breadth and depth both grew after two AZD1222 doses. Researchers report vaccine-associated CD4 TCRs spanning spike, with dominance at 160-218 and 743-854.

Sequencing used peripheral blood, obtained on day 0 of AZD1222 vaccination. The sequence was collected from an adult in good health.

The CDR3 loop is CASSLSGEKLFF. In DNA, the CDR3 is TGTGCCAGCAGTTTATCAGGGGAAAAACTGTTTTTT. The chain recombines TRBV27 with TRBJ1-4; D remains unclear. This CDR3 is 12 amino acids long. Germline CDR1 is MNHEY and CDR2 is SMNVEV (reference sequence). The germline V and J ends were trimmed by 0 bases and 8 bases, with 4 bases remaining between them.